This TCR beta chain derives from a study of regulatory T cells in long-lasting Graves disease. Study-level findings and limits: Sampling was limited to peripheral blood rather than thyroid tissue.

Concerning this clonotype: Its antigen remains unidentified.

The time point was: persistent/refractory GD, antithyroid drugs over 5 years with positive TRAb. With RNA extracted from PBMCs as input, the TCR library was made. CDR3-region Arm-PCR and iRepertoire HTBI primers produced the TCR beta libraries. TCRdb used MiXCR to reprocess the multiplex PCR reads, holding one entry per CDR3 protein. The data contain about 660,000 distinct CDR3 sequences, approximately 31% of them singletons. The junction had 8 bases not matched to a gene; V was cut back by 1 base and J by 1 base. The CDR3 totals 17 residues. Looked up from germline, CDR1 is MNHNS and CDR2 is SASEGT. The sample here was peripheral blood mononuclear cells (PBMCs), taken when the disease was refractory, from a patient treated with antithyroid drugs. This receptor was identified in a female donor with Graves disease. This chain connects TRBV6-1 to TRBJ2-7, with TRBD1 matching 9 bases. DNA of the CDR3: TGTGCCAGCAGTGAAGTGGGGCCGGGGACAGGGTCCTACGAGCAGTACTTC. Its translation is CASSEVGPGTGSYEQYF.